Following are 5 T cell receptor beta chains from one sample sequenced in a study of memory CD4+ T cells and cytomegalovirus serostatus (dated 2019 in TCRdb). Libraries came from the immunoSEQ multiplex PCR assay. TCRdb stores this immuneACCESS table with in-frame sequences only. Part of the clones is absent; in the studies checked, under half of the shortfall reflects unresolved V genes, and no reason is known for the rest. In this sample the table shows roughly 76,000 clones, 60% to 80% of which occur a single time. The ten largest clones capture roughly 2.6% of the sample. A FACSAria II was used to sort memory CD4+ T cells, defined as single viable CD3+CD4+CD8-CD45RO+ cells. Sequencing was performed on memory CD4+ T cells from blood. The receptors stem from an adult in good health and CMV-seropositive.

This clone appeared a few times. This chain links TRBV7-9 with TRBJ1-4; D possibly corresponds to TRBD1 (5 bases). Between the trimmed V and J ends, which lost 5 bases and 13 bases, there was a span of 14 bases. The CDR3 covers 12 residues. CDR1 SEHNR and CDR2 FQNEAQ come from the germline V gene (reference sequence). CDR3 loop: CASSPYQGRLFF. The CDR3 DNA reads as TGTGCCAGCAGCCCCTACCAGGGAAGACTGTTTTTT.

The gene calls are TRBV18 and TRBJ1-1, with D possibly matching TRBD1 (6 bases). This CDR3 spans 16 amino acids. V was cut by 3 bases and J by 0 bases, with 14 bases left in between. CDR1 and CDR2 from the germline V gene are KGHSH and LQKENI. CDR3 sequence (DNA): TGTGCCAGCTCACCGACGACAGGTCACATGAACACTGAAGCTTTCTTT. Protein sequence: CASSPTTGHMNTEAFF.

The chain joins TRBV28 to TRBJ1-6, with 9 bases identical to TRBD1. The length of the CDR3 is 17 residues. Unmatched junction bases numbered 12, after V lost 6 bases and J lost 6 bases. The germline CDR1 and CDR2 sequences are MDHEN and SYDVKM. The CDR3 DNA follows: TGTGCCAGCAGCCTCATGGGACAGGGAATTACTAATTCACCCCTCCACTTT. Encoded protein: CASSLMGQGITNSPLHF.

In DNA, the CDR3 is TGTGCCAGCAGCCCCCCCCGGGCCCGCTCCTACAATGAGCAGTTCTTC. The encoded protein is CASSPPRARSYNEQFF. The genes are TRBV11-3 and TRBJ2-1, with D uncertain. With 5 bases removed from V and 0 bases from J, the gap between germline ends came to 14 bases. CDR1 is SGHNT and CDR2 is YENEEA in the germline V gene. There are 16 residues in the CDR3.

The chain links TRBV19 to TRBJ1-2; D is possibly TRBD1 (5 bases). This CDR3 comprises 15 residues. V lost 3 bases and J lost 3, with 14 bases in between. The V gene's germline CDR1 is LNHDA and CDR2 SQIVND (reference sequence). The CDR3, as DNA: TGTGCCAGTAGTATTTCGAACTGGGGCGACTATGGCTACACCTTC. Protein sequence: CASSISNWGDYGYTF.